The clone carrying this T cell receptor beta chain was seen more than once but under ten times. Antigen unknown. V gave up 0 bases and J gave up 0 bases, with 10 bases separating them. This CDR3 is built from 16 residues. Germline V CDR1 and CDR2: SGHDT, YYEEEE. This sample stems from a study of cytomegalovirus exposure and HLA in healthy donors. As for the study in general: An analysis done earlier identified about 100 million unique TCR beta sequences from about 180 million T cells.

General observations from the study: The authors listed roughly 150 TCR beta chains as cytomegalovirus-associated.

Nominal health characterized the donors when sampled, though unrecorded immune exposures were likely. Both 60 Vbeta primers and 13 Jbeta primers went into the PCR. In the original workflow: In a later analysis, the count reached 76 million or so unique TCR beta chains, with 9 million to 11 million shared. Assay used: immunoSEQ multiplex PCR; TCRdb lists only in-frame clones, some missing. The D gene and trimming were derived from the DNA, and the V and J assignments and clone size from that table. The sample yields about 180,000 clones, around 80% seen once. The sequence came from a woman in her twenties or thirties in good health and CMV-seropositive. Sequences were obtained from PBMCs. This sequence joins TRBV5-6 and TRBJ1-5; D not certain. The CDR3 reads CASSLAGGYSNQPQHF. The DNA of the CDR3 is TGTGCCAGCAGCTTGGCCGGCGGTTATAGCAATCAGCCCCAGCATTTT.